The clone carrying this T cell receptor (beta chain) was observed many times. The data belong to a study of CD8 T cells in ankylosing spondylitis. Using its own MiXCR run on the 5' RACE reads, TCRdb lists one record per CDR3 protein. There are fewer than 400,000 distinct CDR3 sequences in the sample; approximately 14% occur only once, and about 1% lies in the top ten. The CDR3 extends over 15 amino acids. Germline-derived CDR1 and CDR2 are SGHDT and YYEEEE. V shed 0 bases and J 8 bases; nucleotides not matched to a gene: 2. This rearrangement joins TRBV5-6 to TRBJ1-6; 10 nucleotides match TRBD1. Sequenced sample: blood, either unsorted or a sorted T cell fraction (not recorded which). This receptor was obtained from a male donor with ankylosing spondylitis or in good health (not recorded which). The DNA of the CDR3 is TGTGCCAGCAGCTTGGTCGGGACAGGGGATTCACCCCTCCACTTT. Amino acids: CASSLVGTGDSPLHF. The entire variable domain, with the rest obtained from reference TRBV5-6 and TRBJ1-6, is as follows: DAGVTQSPTHLIKTRGQQVTLRCSPKSGHDTVSWYQQALGQGPQFIFQYYEEEERQRGNFPDRFSGHQFPNYSSELNVNALLLGDSALYLCASSLVGTGDSPLHFGNGTRLTVT.